The sequence of this T cell receptor beta chain was determined in a study of T-cell memory formation after mild COVID-19. Per germline, CDR1 DFQATT and CDR2 SNEGSKA (reference sequence). The CDR3 totals 14 residues. Unmatched junction bases numbered 6, after V lost 3 bases and J lost 6 bases. 5'RACE, which relied on constant-segment primers, yielded TCR alpha and TCR beta cDNA libraries carrying sample barcodes and UMIs. One entry per CDR3 protein, called by TCRdb with MiXCR from the 5' RACE reads. The table records about 610,000 distinct CDR3 sequences, around 15% of them present only once. V usage is TRBV20-1 and J usage is TRBJ2-1, with TRBD2 matching over 9 bases. This sequence was found in an adult woman who had mild COVID-19 (a few samples of this study predate the infection). Cell type and time point are not known. What was sequenced was PBMCs or a T cell subset sorted from them (not recorded which). Here the CDR3 DNA reads TGCAGTGCTAGGACACTAGCGGGTGTCAATGAGCAGTTCTTC. Amino acids: CSARTLAGVNEQFF.